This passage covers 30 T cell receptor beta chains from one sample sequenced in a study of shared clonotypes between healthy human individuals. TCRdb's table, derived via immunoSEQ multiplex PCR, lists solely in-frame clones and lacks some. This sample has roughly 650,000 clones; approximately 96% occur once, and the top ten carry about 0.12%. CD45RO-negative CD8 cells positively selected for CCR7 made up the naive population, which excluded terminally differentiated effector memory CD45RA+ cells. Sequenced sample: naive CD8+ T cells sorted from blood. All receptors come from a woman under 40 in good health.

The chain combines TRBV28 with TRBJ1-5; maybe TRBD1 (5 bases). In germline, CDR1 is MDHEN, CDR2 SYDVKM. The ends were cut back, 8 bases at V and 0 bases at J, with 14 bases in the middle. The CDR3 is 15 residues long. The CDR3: CASRGTDYSNQPQHF. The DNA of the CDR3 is TGTGCCAGCCGGGGGACGGATTATAGCAATCAGCCCCAGCATTTT.

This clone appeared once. CDR3 nucleotide sequence: TGTGCCAGCAGCTTAGCATCTAGCGGGAGGGCCTATGAGCAGTTCTTC. Amino acid sequence: CASSLASSGRAYEQFF. This sequence joins TRBV13 and TRBJ2-1; 12 bases match TRBD2. The V gene end was trimmed by 1 base and the J gene end by 8 bases; junction bases not matched to a gene: 6. Germline CDR1 and CDR2: PRHDT and FYEKMQ (reference sequence). The CDR3 has 16 amino acids.

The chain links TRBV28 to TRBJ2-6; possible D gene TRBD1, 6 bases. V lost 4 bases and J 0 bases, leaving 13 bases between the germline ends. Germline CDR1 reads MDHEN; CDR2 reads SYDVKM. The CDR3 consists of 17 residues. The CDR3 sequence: CASSSYRESSGANVLTF. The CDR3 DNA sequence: TGTGCCAGCAGTTCATACAGGGAATCCTCTGGGGCCAACGTCCTGACTTTC.

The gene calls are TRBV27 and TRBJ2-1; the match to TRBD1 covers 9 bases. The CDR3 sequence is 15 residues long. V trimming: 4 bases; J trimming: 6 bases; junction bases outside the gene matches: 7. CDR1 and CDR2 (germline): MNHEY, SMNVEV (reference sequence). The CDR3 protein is CASSSPGQGLNEQFF. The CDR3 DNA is TGTGCCAGCAGTTCGCCGGGACAGGGACTCAATGAGCAGTTCTTC.

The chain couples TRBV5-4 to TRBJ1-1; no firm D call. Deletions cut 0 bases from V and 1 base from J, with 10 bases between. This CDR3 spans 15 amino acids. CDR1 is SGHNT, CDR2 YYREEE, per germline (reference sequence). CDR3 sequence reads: CASSLGGRGNTEAFF. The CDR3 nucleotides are TGTGCCAGCAGCTTGGGAGGGCGGGGGAACACTGAAGCTTTCTTT.

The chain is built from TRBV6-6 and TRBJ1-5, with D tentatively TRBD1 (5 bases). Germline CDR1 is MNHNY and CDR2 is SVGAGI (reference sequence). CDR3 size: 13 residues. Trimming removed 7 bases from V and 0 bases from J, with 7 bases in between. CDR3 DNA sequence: TGTGCCAGCACCGACAGTAGCAATCAGCCCCAGCATTTT. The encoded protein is CASTDSSNQPQHF.

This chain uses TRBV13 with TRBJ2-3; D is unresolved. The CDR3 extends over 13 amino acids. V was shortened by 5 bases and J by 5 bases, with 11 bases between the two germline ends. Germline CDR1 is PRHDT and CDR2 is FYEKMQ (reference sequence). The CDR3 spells CASSPYSKDTQYF. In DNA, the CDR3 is TGTGCCAGCAGCCCCTACTCTAAAGATACGCAGTATTTT. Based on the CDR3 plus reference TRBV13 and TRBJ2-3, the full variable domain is AAGVIQSPRHLIKEKRETATLKCYPIPRHDTVYWYQQGPGQDPQFLISFYEKMQSDKGSIPDRFSAQQFSDYHSELNMSSLELGDSALYFCASSPYSKDTQYFGPGTRLTVL.

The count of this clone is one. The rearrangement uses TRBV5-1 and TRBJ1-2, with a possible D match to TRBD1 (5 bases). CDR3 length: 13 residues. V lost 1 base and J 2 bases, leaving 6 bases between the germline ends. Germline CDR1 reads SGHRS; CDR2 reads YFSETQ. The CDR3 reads CASSLRQNYGYTF. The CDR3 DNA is TGCGCCAGCAGCTTGCGACAGAACTATGGCTACACCTTC.

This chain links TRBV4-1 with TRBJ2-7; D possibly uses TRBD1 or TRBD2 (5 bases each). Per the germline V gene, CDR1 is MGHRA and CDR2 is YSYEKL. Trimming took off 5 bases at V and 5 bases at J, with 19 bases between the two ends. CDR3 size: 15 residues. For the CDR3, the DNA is TGCGCCAGCAGCATGAGGGGACCCGGGTCGAACGAGCAGTACTTC. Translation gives CASSMRGPGSNEQYF.

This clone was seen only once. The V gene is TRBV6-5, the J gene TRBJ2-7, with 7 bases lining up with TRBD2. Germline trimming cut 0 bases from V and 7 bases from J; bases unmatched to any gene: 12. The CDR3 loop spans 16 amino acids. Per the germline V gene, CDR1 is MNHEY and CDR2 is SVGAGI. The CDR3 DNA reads TGTGCCAGCAGTTACTCCCCGGGGGAGGGCCTCTGGGAGCAGTACTTC. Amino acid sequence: CASSYSPGEGLWEQYF.

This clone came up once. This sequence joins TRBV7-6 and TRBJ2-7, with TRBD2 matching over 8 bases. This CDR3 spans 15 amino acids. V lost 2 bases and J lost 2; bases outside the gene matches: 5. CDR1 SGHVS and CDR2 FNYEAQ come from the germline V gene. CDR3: CASSLSVAGTYEQYF. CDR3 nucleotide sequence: TGTGCCAGCAGCTTAAGTGTAGCGGGAACCTACGAGCAGTACTTC.

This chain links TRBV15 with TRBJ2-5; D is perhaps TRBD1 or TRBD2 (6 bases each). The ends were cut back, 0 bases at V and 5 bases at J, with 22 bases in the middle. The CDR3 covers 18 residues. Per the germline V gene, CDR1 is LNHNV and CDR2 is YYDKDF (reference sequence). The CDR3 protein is CATSRDWANTWRGETQYF. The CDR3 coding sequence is TGTGCCACCAGCAGAGATTGGGCTAACACGTGGAGGGGGGAGACCCAGTACTTC.

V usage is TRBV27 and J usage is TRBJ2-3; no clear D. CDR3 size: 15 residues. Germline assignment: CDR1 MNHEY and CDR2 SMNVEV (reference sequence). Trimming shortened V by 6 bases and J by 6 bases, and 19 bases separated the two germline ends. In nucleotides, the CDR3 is TGTGCCAGCAGGGCATCCGACATTAGCTCGGATACGCAGTATTTT. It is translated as CASRASDISSDTQYF.

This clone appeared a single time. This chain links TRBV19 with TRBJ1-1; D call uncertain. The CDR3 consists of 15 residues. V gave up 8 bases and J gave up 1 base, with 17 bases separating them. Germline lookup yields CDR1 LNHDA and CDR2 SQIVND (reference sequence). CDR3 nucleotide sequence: TGTGCCAGTCAAGACCTCTTAGGGCCGAACACTGAAGCTTTCTTT. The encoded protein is CASQDLLGPNTEAFF.

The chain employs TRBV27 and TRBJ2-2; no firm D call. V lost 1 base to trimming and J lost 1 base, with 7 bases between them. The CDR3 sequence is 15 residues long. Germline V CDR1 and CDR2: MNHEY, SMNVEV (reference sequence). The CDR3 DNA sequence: TGTGCCAGCAGTTTATATGTTCAGAACACCGGGGAGCTGTTTTTT. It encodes CASSLYVQNTGELFF.

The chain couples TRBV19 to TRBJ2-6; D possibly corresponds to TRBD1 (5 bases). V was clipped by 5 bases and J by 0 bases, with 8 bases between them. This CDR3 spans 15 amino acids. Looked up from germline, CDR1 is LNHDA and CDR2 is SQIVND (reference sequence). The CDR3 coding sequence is TGTGCCAGTAGTCCAACAGGCTCTGGGGCCAACGTCCTGACTTTC. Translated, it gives CASSPTGSGANVLTF.

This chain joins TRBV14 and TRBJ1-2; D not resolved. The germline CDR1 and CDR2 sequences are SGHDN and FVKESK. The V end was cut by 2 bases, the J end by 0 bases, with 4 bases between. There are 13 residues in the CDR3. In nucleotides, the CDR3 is TGTGCCAGCAGCCAATTCACTAACTATGGCTACACCTTC. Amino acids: CASSQFTNYGYTF.

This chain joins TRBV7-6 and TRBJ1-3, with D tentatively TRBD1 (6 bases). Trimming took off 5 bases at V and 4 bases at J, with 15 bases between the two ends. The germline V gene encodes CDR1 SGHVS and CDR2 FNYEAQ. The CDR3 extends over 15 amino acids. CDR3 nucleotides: TGTGCCAGCAGCCCGGCACGGGGGCCAGGAAACACCATATATTTT. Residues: CASSPARGPGNTIYF.

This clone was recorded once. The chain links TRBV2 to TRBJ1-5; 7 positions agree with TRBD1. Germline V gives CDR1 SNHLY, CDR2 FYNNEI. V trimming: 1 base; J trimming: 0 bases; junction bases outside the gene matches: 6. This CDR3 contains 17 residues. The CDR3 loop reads CASSEGQGTLSNQPQHF. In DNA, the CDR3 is TGTGCCAGCAGTGAAGGACAGGGAACTCTTAGCAATCAGCCCCAGCATTTT.

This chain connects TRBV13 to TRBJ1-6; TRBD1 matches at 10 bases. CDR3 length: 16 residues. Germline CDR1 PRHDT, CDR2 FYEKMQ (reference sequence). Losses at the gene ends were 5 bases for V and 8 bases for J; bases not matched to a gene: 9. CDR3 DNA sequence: TGTGCCAGCAGCACCCGGGACAGGGGAACGGATTCACCCCTCCACTTT. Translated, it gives CASSTRDRGTDSPLHF.

In nucleotides, the CDR3 is TGTGCCAGCAGTGGGCGGAGCGGCACTCGGGATGAGCAGTTCTTC. Translation: CASSGRSGTRDEQFF. V and J are TRBV25-1 and TRBJ2-1; perhaps TRBD2 as D (5 bases). Trimming stripped 4 bases from V and 8 bases from J, with 18 bases between. CDR3 length: 15 amino acids. CDR1 and CDR2 from the germline V gene are MGHDK and SYGVNS.

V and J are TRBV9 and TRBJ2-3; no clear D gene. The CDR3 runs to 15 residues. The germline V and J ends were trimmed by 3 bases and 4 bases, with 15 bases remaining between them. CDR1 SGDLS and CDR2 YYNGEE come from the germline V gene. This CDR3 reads CASSAYSFGSDTQYF. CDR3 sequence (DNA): TGTGCCAGCAGCGCGTATAGCTTCGGTTCAGATACGCAGTATTTT.

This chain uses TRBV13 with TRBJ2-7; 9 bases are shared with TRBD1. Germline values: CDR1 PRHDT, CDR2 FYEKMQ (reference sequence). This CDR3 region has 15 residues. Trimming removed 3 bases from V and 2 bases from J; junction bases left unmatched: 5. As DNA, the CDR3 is TGTGCCAGCAGCTTTTCCGGGACAGGGACCTACGAGCAGTACTTC. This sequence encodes CASSFSGTGTYEQYF. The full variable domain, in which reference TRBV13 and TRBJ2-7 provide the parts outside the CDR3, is AAGVIQSPRHLIKEKRETATLKCYPIPRHDTVYWYQQGPGQDPQFLISFYEKMQSDKGSIPDRFSAQQFSDYHSELNMSSLELGDSALYFCASSFSGTGTYEQYFGPGTRLTVT.

The CDR3 protein is CAISETKTGSNNEQFF. DNA of the CDR3: TGTGCCATCAGTGAAACCAAAACAGGGTCCAACAATGAGCAGTTCTTC. V gene TRBV10-3 combines with J gene TRBJ2-1, with a weak D call TRBD1 (6 bases). V dropped 3 bases and J dropped 5 bases, with 17 bases sitting between them. Germline loops: CDR1 ENHRY, CDR2 SYGVKD. This CDR3 is 16 amino acids long.

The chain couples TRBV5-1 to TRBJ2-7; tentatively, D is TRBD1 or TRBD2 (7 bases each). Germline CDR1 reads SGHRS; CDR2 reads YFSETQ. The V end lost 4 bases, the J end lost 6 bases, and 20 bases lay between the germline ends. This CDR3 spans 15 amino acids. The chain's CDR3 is CASSDDREGTTEQYF. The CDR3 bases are TGCGCCAGCAGCGATGACAGGGAGGGGACCACCGAGCAGTACTTC.

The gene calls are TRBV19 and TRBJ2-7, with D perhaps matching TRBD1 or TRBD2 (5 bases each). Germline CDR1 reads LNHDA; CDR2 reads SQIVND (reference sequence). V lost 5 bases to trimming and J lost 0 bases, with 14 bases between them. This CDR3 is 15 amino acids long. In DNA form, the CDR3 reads TGTGCCAGTAGTCGCCCAGGGACGGACTCCTACGAGCAGTACTTC. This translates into CASSRPGTDSYEQYF. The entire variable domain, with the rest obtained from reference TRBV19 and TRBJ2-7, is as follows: DGGITQSPKYLFRKEGQNVTLSCEQNLNHDAMYWYRQDPGQGLRLIYYSQIVNDFQKGDIAEGYSVSREKKESFPLTVTSAQKNPTAFYLCASSRPGTDSYEQYFGPGTRLTVT.

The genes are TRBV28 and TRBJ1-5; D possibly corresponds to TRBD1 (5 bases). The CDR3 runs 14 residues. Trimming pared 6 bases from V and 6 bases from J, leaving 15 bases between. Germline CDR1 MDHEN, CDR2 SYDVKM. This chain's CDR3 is CASRTNPGVQPQHF. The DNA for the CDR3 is TGTGCCAGCAGGACTAATCCGGGGGTTCAGCCCCAGCATTTT.

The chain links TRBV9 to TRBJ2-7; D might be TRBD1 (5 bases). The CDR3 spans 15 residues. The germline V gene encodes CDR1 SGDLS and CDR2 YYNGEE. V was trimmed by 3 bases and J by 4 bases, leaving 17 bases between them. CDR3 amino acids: CASSASQGSLYEQYF. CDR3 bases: TGTGCCAGCAGCGCCAGCCAGGGATCTCTATACGAGCAGTACTTC.

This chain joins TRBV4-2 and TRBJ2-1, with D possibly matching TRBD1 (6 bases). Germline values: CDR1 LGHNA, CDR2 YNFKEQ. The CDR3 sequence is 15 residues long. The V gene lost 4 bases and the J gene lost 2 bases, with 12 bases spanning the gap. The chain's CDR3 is CASSLSGTPYNEQFF. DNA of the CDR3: TGTGCCAGCAGCCTCTCCGGGACACCCTACAATGAGCAGTTCTTC.

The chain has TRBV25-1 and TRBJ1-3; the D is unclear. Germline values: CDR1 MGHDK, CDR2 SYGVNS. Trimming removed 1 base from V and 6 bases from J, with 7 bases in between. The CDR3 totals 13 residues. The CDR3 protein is CASSELGENTIYF. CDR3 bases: TGTGCCAGCAGTGAATTGGGCGAAAACACCATATATTTT.